The 25 T cell receptor beta chains reported below all come from one sample, sequenced in a study of quantifying T cell responses using KT2 cells. In the study overall: cDNA was made from DNase-treated RNA using alpha and beta constant primers.

Each cDNA got a UMI-containing oligo ligated at its 3' end. First-round PCR used roughly 4 cycles and beta primers RC1.1 and RC1.2 covering TRBC1 and TRBC2. Via MiXCR, TCRdb re-called the UMI-ligation and nested PCR reads, giving one row per CDR3 protein. There are fewer than 50,000 distinct CDR3 sequences in the sample; roughly 11% occur only once, and about 10% lies in the top ten. Sample: PBMCs spiked with cells of the T cell clone KT2. The receptors stem from a human donor.

Ten or more counts support this clonotype. The chain couples TRBV12-3 or TRBV12-4 to TRBJ1-2; D gene ambiguous. The CDR3 spans 14 residues. Trimming removed 6 bases from V and 0 bases from J, with 11 bases in between. The CDR3 DNA sequence: TGTGCCAGCAGGGACGGATCAGCTAACTATGGCTACACCTTC. Encoded protein: CASRDGSANYGYTF.

This clonotype was found a few times. The J gene is TRBJ2-7, the V gene TRBV24-1; D gene unclear. Per the germline V gene, CDR1 is KGHDR and CDR2 is SFDVKD. This CDR3 has 11 amino acids. Trimming shortened V by 8 bases and J by 4 bases, and 8 bases separated the two germline ends. CDR3 loop: CATTGVYEQYF. DNA of the CDR3: TGTGCCACCACCGGAGTATACGAGCAGTACTTC.

The chain uses TRBV5-4 and TRBJ1-2, with no clear D. Trimming removed 4 bases at V and 8 bases at J, with 27 bases between. CDR1 SGHNT and CDR2 YYREEE come from the germline V gene (reference sequence). The CDR3 is 17 residues long. The CDR3 protein is CASSPPLFGVPMGGYTF. The CDR3 DNA follows: TGTGCCAGCAGCCCCCCTCTATTCGGGGTCCCTATGGGGGGCTACACCTTC.

This chain links TRBV12-3 or TRBV12-4 with TRBJ1-2; D is perhaps TRBD1 (6 bases). V lost 6 bases and J 4 bases, leaving 21 bases between the germline ends. The CDR3 loop spans 16 amino acids. The CDR3 DNA sequence: TGTGCCAGCAGACCCCTGGGTGGGGGCCGCGGCTATGGCTACACCTTC. Residues: CASRPLGGGRGYGYTF.

A few counts support this clonotype. The CDR3 bases are TGTGCCAGCAGTTACAGTGGGACAGGGAGCAATCAGCCCCAGCATTTT. This gives the protein CASSYSGTGSNQPQHF. The chain links TRBV6-6 to TRBJ1-5; 9 nucleotides match TRBD1. Germline-derived CDR1 and CDR2 are MNHNY and SVGAGI (reference sequence). The V segment lost 2 bases and the J segment 1 base; nucleotides outside the gene matches: 3. This CDR3 has 16 residues.

This clonotype showed up many times. The chain combines TRBV20-1 with TRBJ2-1; D not certain. V was cut by 3 bases and J by 7 bases, with 7 bases left in between. Germline CDR1 is DFQATT and CDR2 is SNEGSKA (reference sequence). This CDR3 has 11 residues. The CDR3 DNA reads as TGCAGTGCTAGTAGTCCAAATGAGCAGTTCTTC. Protein sequence: CSASSPNEQFF.

This clonotype was observed many times. This chain connects TRBV20-1 to TRBJ1-1; D call uncertain. Trimming removed 5 bases at V and 2 bases at J, with 3 bases between. There are 10 residues in the CDR3. Germline loops: CDR1 DFQATT, CDR2 SNEGSKA (reference sequence). CDR3 bases: TGCAGTGCTTTTAACACTGAAGCTTTCTTT. The encoded protein is CSAFNTEAFF.

This clonotype showed up many times. The V call is TRBV20-1, the J call TRBJ2-7, with 9 bases identical to TRBD2. This CDR3 spans 14 amino acids. From germline, CDR1 is DFQATT and CDR2 SNEGSKA (reference sequence). V was clipped by 1 base and J by 4 bases; unmatched bases: 5. The CDR3 DNA reads as TGCAGTGCTAGAGGCCTAGCGGGAATTTACGAGCAGTACTTC. Amino acid sequence: CSARGLAGIYEQYF.

V and J are TRBV25-1 and TRBJ1-4; TRBD1 might be the D (5 bases). The V end was cut by 9 bases, the J end by 4 bases, with 15 bases between. The CDR3 runs to 14 residues. Germline V gene data show CDR1 as MGHDK and CDR2 as SYGVNS. The DNA of the CDR3 is TGTGCCAGTCAAGCCCAGGGACGTAATGAAAAACTGTTTTTT. It codes for CASQAQGRNEKLFF.

A few counts support this clonotype. This chain links TRBV7-2 with TRBJ2-6; no clear D gene. Germline V gene lookup returns CDR1 SGHTA and CDR2 FQGNSA. The CDR3 contains 16 residues. V shed 5 bases and J shed 4 bases, with 15 bases lying between them. The CDR3 loop reads CASSARVITGANVLTF. As DNA, the CDR3 is TGTGCCAGCAGCGCCAGAGTAATAACAGGGGCCAACGTCCTGACTTTC.

This clonotype was counted between two and nine times. The chain recombines TRBV7-8 with TRBJ2-7; TRBD2 agrees at 7 bases. The CDR3 is 14 amino acids. Germline V gene lookup returns CDR1 SGHVS and CDR2 FQNEAQ. V lost 5 bases and J lost 5; bases outside the gene matches: 9. The CDR3 sequence is CASSPPGLRDEQYF. As DNA, the CDR3 is TGTGCCAGCAGCCCACCGGGACTACGAGACGAGCAGTACTTC.

The rearrangement links TRBV7-2 to TRBJ2-1; 15 bases match TRBD2. The CDR3 totals 16 residues. With 5 bases clipped from V and 7 bases from J, the junction kept 6 bases outside the gene matches. The germline V gene encodes CDR1 SGHTA and CDR2 FQGNSA. CDR3 residues: CASSPGLAGGRNEQFF. CDR3 sequence (DNA): TGTGCCAGCAGCCCAGGACTAGCGGGAGGGAGGAATGAGCAGTTCTTC.

This chain joins TRBV10-2 and TRBJ1-5; D is uncertain. This CDR3 region has 13 residues. Trimming shortened V by 4 bases and J by 7 bases, and 11 bases separated the two germline ends. The germline CDR1 and CDR2 sequences are WSHSY and SAAADI. CDR3: CASSAALGQPQHF. CDR3 in DNA: TGCGCCAGCAGTGCGGCTCTGGGACAGCCCCAGCATTTT.

The chain is built from TRBV7-6 and TRBJ1-3, with 8 bases fitting TRBD1. The length of the CDR3 is 17 residues. Germline-derived CDR1 and CDR2 are SGHVS and FNYEAQ. The J segment lost 0 bases and the V segment lost 5 bases, leaving 9 bases of the junction unmatched. CDR3 in amino acids: CASSLRDRTPSGNTIYF. CDR3 nucleotides: TGTGCCAGCAGCCTCCGGGACAGGACTCCCTCTGGAAACACCATATATTTT.

The J gene is TRBJ2-1, the V gene TRBV7-2; maybe TRBD1 (6 bases). This CDR3 contains 13 residues. Trimming cost V 5 bases and J 8 bases, with 13 bases left between them. The V gene's germline CDR1 is SGHTA and CDR2 FQGNSA. In nucleotides, the CDR3 is TGTGCCAGCAGCACTAGGGACAAGGATGAGCAGTTCTTC. The encoded protein is CASSTRDKDEQFF.

This chain uses TRBV3-1 with TRBJ2-1, with 10 bases lining up with TRBD2. Trimming at V came to 0 bases and at J to 9 bases, leaving 5 bases not matched to a gene. CDR3 length: 15 residues. Germline loops: CDR1 LGHDT, CDR2 YNNKEL (reference sequence). Here the CDR3 DNA reads TGTGCCAGCAGCCAAGAAGCGGCTAGCGGGAGTGAGCAGTTCTTC. Its translation: CASSQEAASGSEQFF.

In its sample, this clonotype was seen many times. The chain is built from TRBV5-1 and TRBJ1-2, with 10 bases that match TRBD1. This CDR3 is built from 14 residues. CDR1 is SGHRS, CDR2 YFSETQ, per germline. J lost 4 bases, V lost 4 bases, and 4 bases had no gene match. The CDR3 DNA reads as TGCGCCAGCAGCGGGGACAGGGGAATCTATGGCTACACCTTC. Amino acids: CASSGDRGIYGYTF.

This clonotype was observed a few times. The chain combines TRBV12-3 or TRBV12-4 with TRBJ1-2; no clear D. The CDR3 covers 12 residues. Trimming took 6 bases from V and 4 from J, leaving 9 bases between them. CDR3 protein: CASSTWGYGYTF. As DNA, the CDR3 is TGTGCCAGCAGCACCTGGGGCTATGGCTACACCTTC.

In its sample, this clonotype was seen a few times. J is TRBJ2-2 and V is TRBV19; D remains unclear. Germline V CDR1 and CDR2: LNHDA, SQIVND (reference sequence). The V end was cut by 9 bases, the J end by 6 bases, with 14 bases between. This CDR3 spans 13 amino acids. CDR3: CASHRWSSGELFF. The DNA of the CDR3 is TGTGCCAGCCACAGATGGAGCTCCGGGGAGCTGTTTTTT.

There are a few counts of this clonotype. The chain employs TRBV5-1 and TRBJ2-1; no clear D gene. The germline gives CDR1 SGHRS, CDR2 YFSETQ. V was pared by 0 bases and J by 7 bases, with 14 bases between. The CDR3 extends over 15 amino acids. The CDR3 bases are TGCGCCAGCAGCTTGGTAGGGCAGGTGAGGAATGAGCAGTTCTTC. The encoded protein is CASSLVGQVRNEQFF.

In its sample, this clonotype was seen many times. The junction departs from the called germline gene at one end, perhaps through a read error. The rearrangement uses TRBV20-1 and TRBJ2-1; tentative D call: TRBD2 (6 bases). This CDR3 region has 8 residues. CDR1 and CDR2 from the germline V gene are DFQATT and SNEGSKA (reference sequence). The CDR3 protein is CSPRRGFF. Written as DNA, the CDR3 is TGCAGTCCTAGGAGGGGGTTCTTC.

This rearrangement joins TRBV6-5 to TRBJ2-2; the D is unclear. The CDR3 covers 14 residues. Germline V gene data show CDR1 as MNHEY and CDR2 as SVGAGI. V shed 2 bases and J shed 5 bases, with 9 bases lying between them. CDR3 sequence (DNA): TGTGCCAGCAGTTACAGGGAAGGGACCGGGGAGCTGTTTTTT. Residues: CASSYREGTGELFF.

This clonotype has at least ten counts. V gene TRBV30 combines with J gene TRBJ2-4; 7 nucleotides line up with TRBD1. V was clipped by 6 bases and J by 8 bases; unmatched bases: 10. Germline CDR1 and CDR2: GTSNPN and SVGIG (reference sequence). The CDR3 spans 13 residues. CDR3 loop: CACKGQGVHIQYF. The CDR3 region has the DNA TGTGCCTGTAAGGGGCAGGGGGTGCACATTCAGTACTTC. Using reference TRBV30 and TRBJ2-4 for the parts outside the CDR3, the full variable domain is SQTIHQWPATLVQPVGSPLSLECTVEGTSNPNLYWYRQAAGRGLQLLFYSVGIGQISSEVPQNLSASRPQDRQFILSSKKLLLSDSGFYLCACKGQGVHIQYFGAGTRLSVL.

The chain combines TRBV11-2 with TRBJ1-3; D ambiguous. Germline assignment: CDR1 SGHAT and CDR2 FQNNGV. V was shortened by 3 bases and J by 2 bases, with 11 bases between the two germline ends. The CDR3 runs to 15 residues. The CDR3 DNA reads as TGTGCCAGCAGCTTGGAAAACTCGCCTGGAAACACCATATATTTT. It yields the protein CASSLENSPGNTIYF.

The chain is built from TRBV7-3 and TRBJ2-3; no firm D call. Trimming cost V 2 bases and J 0 bases, with 3 bases left between them. The germline V gene encodes CDR1 SGHTA and CDR2 FQGTGA. The CDR3 sequence is 13 residues long. The CDR3 region is CASSLFSTDTQYF. As DNA, the CDR3 is TGTGCCAGCAGCTTATTCAGCACAGATACGCAGTATTTT.